This TCR beta chain was identified during a study of beta chain features in type 1 diabetes. Overall study results and limits: Healthy donors had naive, central memory and Treg TCRB repertoires that appeared less similar than those seen among patients.

Germline lookup yields CDR1 LGHNA and CDR2 YSLEER. CDR3 length: 15 amino acids. With 0 bases removed from V and 4 bases from J, the gap between germline ends came to 11 bases. Every isolated RNA sample was fully reverse transcribed, so sequencing captured expressed TCRB transcripts. Produced via immunoSEQ multiplex PCR; TCRdb's table is partial and in-frame only. Of roughly 290,000 clones in the sample, about 7.8% were seen once. Purity exceeded 95% in all sorted populations. This clone has just a few counts. Its antigen is undetermined. This sequence was found in a woman in her late teens or twenties in good health. Input material: central memory CD4+ T cells from blood. The chain links TRBV4-3 to TRBJ2-3; D not resolved. The CDR3 DNA sequence: TGCGCCAGCAGCCAAGATAGTGTCCCAGCAGATACGCAGTATTTT. It yields the protein CASSQDSVPADTQYF.